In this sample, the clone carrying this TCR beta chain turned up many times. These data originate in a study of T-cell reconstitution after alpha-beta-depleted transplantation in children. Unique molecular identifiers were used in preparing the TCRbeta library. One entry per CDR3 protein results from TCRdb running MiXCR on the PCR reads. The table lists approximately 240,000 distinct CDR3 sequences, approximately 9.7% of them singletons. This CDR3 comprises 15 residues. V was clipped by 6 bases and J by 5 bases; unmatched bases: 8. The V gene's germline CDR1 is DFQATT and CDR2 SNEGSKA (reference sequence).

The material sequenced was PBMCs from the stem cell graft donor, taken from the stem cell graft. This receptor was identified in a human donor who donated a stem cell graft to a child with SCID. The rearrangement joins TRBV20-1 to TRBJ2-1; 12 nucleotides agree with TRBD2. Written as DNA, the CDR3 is TGCAGTGCCGAACTAGCGGGGGGCCATGACAATGAGCAGTTCTTC. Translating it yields CSAELAGGHDNEQFF.